Each of the 13 T cell receptor beta chains below was sequenced from the same sample in a study of chemoradiotherapy in HPV16-positive cancers. Generated by immunoSEQ multiplex PCR, the TCRdb table keeps only in-frame clones and is missing some. This table has about 12,000 clones, roughly 80% appearing once. This material was acquired from a patient who underwent chemoradiotherapy. These receptors were obtained from a human donor with HPV-associated anogenital cancer.

V is TRBV7-9 and J is TRBJ2-2; D tentatively fits TRBD1 or TRBD2 (7 bases each). The CDR3 runs 17 residues. The germline CDR1 and CDR2 sequences are SEHNR and FQNEAQ (reference sequence). The germline V and J ends were trimmed by 2 bases and 3 bases, with 16 bases remaining between them. DNA for the CDR3: TGTGCCAGCAGCTTAAAAGGGGGGGACAGTCACACCGGGGAGCTGTTTTTT. It is translated as CASSLKGGDSHTGELFF.

This clone has only a few counts. This chain joins TRBV4-3 and TRBJ2-7; 8 nucleotides agree with TRBD2. Germline V lookup: CDR1 LGHNA, CDR2 YSLEER. V lost 1 base and J lost 5; bases outside the gene matches: 4. CDR3 length: 14 residues. CDR3 amino acids: CASSQAGTRNEQYF. The CDR3 DNA reads as TGCGCCAGCAGCCAAGCTGGGACTAGAAACGAGCAGTACTTC.

J is TRBJ2-2 and V is TRBV4-3, with 7 bases identical to TRBD1. Germline trimming cut 4 bases from V and 3 bases from J; bases unmatched to any gene: 11. The CDR3 is 17 residues long. CDR1 LGHNA and CDR2 YSLEER come from the germline V gene. This chain's CDR3 is CASSLLTGTVYTGELFF. DNA of the CDR3: TGCGCCAGCAGCCTTCTCACCGGGACAGTTTACACCGGGGAGCTGTTTTTT.

This clone was found a few times. This rearrangement joins TRBV19 to TRBJ2-7; no clear D. V shed 6 bases and J shed 6 bases, with 15 bases lying between them. Germline CDR1 LNHDA, CDR2 SQIVND (reference sequence). The CDR3 has 13 amino acids. The chain's CDR3 is CASSNGPVPEQYF. The CDR3, as DNA: TGTGCCAGTAGCAATGGACCCGTCCCCGAGCAGTACTTC.

CDR3 amino acids: CASSFGQGQTEAFF. Here the CDR3 DNA reads TGTGCCAGCAGCTTTGGACAGGGACAAACTGAAGCTTTCTTT. The gene calls are TRBV11-2 and TRBJ1-1; 8 bases agree with TRBD1. The J segment lost 5 bases and the V segment lost 3 bases, leaving 5 bases of the junction unmatched. This CDR3 comprises 14 residues. The germline gives CDR1 SGHAT, CDR2 FQNNGV.

CDR3 in DNA: TGTGCCAGCAGATCCAGGGGCAAGGAGCCCCAGCATTTT. Translated: CASRSRGKEPQHF. The J gene is TRBJ1-5, the V gene TRBV5-8; tentatively, D is TRBD1 (6 bases). Germline lookup yields CDR1 SGHTS and CDR2 YDEGEE. The CDR3 is 13 amino acids. Trimming stripped 5 bases from V and 8 bases from J, with 14 bases between.

V usage is TRBV5-1 and J usage is TRBJ2-1; D may be TRBD2 (6 bases). The CDR3 totals 15 residues. Germline-derived CDR1 and CDR2 are SGHRS and YFSETQ. With 0 bases removed from V and 5 bases from J, the gap between germline ends came to 12 bases. The CDR3 DNA follows: TGCGCCAGCAGCTTGGCCGAACTAGCCCACAATGAGCAGTTCTTC. Its protein product is CASSLAELAHNEQFF.

This chain uses TRBV6-5 with TRBJ1-6; possible D gene TRBD1, 5 bases. The CDR3 is 15 amino acids. Trimming shortened V by 6 bases and J by 6 bases, and 15 bases separated the two germline ends. Germline V lookup: CDR1 MNHEY, CDR2 SVGAGI. This CDR3 is CASSRSGRGNSPLHF. The CDR3 DNA is TGTGCCAGCAGCCGCTCAGGGAGAGGTAATTCACCCCTCCACTTT.

This clone has only a few counts. The chain couples TRBV25-1 to TRBJ2-7; a possible D gene is TRBD1 (5 bases). Per the germline V gene, CDR1 is MGHDK and CDR2 is SYGVNS. The length of the CDR3 is 14 residues. Trimming removed 4 bases at V and 2 bases at J, with 12 bases between. The CDR3 protein is CASSGRAGTYEQYF. DNA for the CDR3: TGTGCCAGCAGTGGAAGGGCAGGGACCTACGAGCAGTACTTC.

This clone has just one count. The chain links TRBV5-5 to TRBJ1-2; 9 positions match TRBD1. The CDR3 has 13 residues. Germline values: CDR1 SGHKS, CDR2 YYEKEE (reference sequence). The J segment lost 8 bases and the V segment lost 0 bases, leaving 2 bases of the junction unmatched. The DNA for the CDR3 is TGTGCCAGCAGCTTGGGAGGGACAGGGGGCTACACCTTC. Amino acid sequence: CASSLGGTGGYTF. Looking up the rest from reference TRBV5-5 and TRBJ1-2 gives the full variable domain: DAGVTQSPTHLIKTRGQQVTLRCSPISGHKSVSWYQQVLGQGPQFIFQYYEKEERGRGNFPDRFSARQFPNYSSELNVNALLLGDSALYLCASSLGGTGGYTFGSGTRLTVV.

The chain couples TRBV5-1 to TRBJ2-7; 12 bases match TRBD2. The CDR3 contains 16 residues. CDR1 and CDR2 from the germline V gene are SGHRS and YFSETQ. With V trimmed by 4 bases and J by 0 bases, 5 bases remained unmatched. CDR3 coding DNA: TGCGCCAGCAGCCCCCGGACTAGCGGGGTCTCCTACGAGCAGTACTTC. Translating gives CASSPRTSGVSYEQYF.

V is TRBV27 and J is TRBJ1-6; no clear D gene. The CDR3 is made up of 14 amino acids. Trimming removed 0 bases at V and 6 bases at J, with 6 bases between. Germline assignment: CDR1 MNHEY and CDR2 SMNVEV (reference sequence). CDR3 loop: CASSLSGLNSPLHF. As DNA, the CDR3 is TGTGCCAGCAGTTTATCAGGACTTAATTCACCCCTCCACTTT.

The chain couples TRBV15 to TRBJ2-7; the D gene could be TRBD1 or TRBD2 (5 bases each). This CDR3 contains 13 residues. Per germline, CDR1 LNHNV and CDR2 YYDKDF (reference sequence). V gave up 3 bases and J gave up 2 bases, with 8 bases separating them. The CDR3, as DNA: TGTGCCACCAGCAGGGGGGAGACCTACGAGCAGTACTTC. It encodes CATSRGETYEQYF.